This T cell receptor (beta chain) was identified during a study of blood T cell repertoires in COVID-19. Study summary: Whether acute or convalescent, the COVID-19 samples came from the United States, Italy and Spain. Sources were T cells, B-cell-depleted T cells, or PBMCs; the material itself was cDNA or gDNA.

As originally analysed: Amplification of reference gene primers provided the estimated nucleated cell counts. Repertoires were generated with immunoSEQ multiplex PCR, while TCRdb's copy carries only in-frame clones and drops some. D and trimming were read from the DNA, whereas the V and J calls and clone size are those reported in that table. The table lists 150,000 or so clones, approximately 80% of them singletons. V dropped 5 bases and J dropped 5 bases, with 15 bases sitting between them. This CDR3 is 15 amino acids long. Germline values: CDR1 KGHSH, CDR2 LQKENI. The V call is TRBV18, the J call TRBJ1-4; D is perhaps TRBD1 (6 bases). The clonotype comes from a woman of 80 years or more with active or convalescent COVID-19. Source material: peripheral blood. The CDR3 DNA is TGTGCCAGCTCAACCGCAGGGGCACTGAATGAAAAACTGTTTTTT. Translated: CASSTAGALNEKLFF. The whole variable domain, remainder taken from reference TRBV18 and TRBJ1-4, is NAGVMQNPRHLVRRRGQEARLRCSPMKGHSHVYWYRQLPEEGLKFMVYLQKENIIDESGMPKERFSAEFPKEGPSILRIQQVVRGDSAAYFCASSTAGALNEKLFFGSGTQLSVL.